This TCR beta chain was documented in a study of monozygotic twins with inflammatory bowel disease. Study-wide points: Repertoire similarity did not separate concordant from discordant twins, possibly from limited power.

Germline values: CDR1 SGDLS, CDR2 YYNGEE. The CDR3 consists of 14 residues. On this clonotype: What it binds is not known.

Researchers generated cDNA in eight separate reactions per sample. TCRdb processed the 5' RACE reads again and assigns one entry to each CDR3 protein, with no DNA. This sample contains about 160,000 distinct CDR3 sequences. The authors drew around 2.7 ml of blood from each donor. Sequencing used blood. The sequence came from a human donor with ulcerative colitis or Crohn's disease, or a healthy co-twin of an affected twin (not recorded which). This chain joins TRBV9 and TRBJ1-6; TCRdb's D call of TRBD1 is untestable without DNA. The CDR3 region is CASSVKGAGSPLHF. Based on the CDR3 plus reference TRBV9 and TRBJ1-6, the full variable domain is DSGVTQTPKHLITATGQRVTLRCSPRSGDLSVYWYQQSLDQGLQFLIQYYNGEERAKGNILERFSAQQFPDLHSELNLSSLELGDSALYFCASSVKGAGSPLHFGNGTRLTVT.